These T cell receptor delta chains were read from a single sample in a study of γδ T cells in repeated Plasmodium falciparum infection. TCRdb re-called clones from the multiplex PCR reads via CATT. The sample holds approximately 93,000 delta-chain clones, approximately 0.92% seen once. Material: gamma-delta T cells from blood. These receptors originate from a pool of human donors (malaria-infected and uninfected, not separated). Each CDR3 is given with its conserved first and last residue. A D gene is named only where the DNA matches it firmly. Clone size is given as once, few or many counts, or a class when the clone is expanded.

v_gene,j_gene,abundance,d_gene,CDR3aa,CDR3nt
TRDV1,TRDJ1,many,-,CALGGPQPRTGRGLIF,TGTGCTCTTGGGGGGCCACAACCACGGACTGGGAGGGGGCTCATCTTT
TRDV1,TRDJ1,medium-sized,TRDD3,CALGELPGAAGGRYTDKLIF,TGTGCTCTTGGGGAACTCCCCGGGGCCGCTGGGGGACGATACACCGATAAACTCATCTTT
TRDV2,TRDJ1,many,-,CACDPIGGLYTDKLIF,TGTGCCTGTGACCCCATCGGGGGCTTGTACACCGATAAACTCATCTTT
TRDV3,TRDJ1,medium-sized,-,CAFRRDYTDKLIF,TGTGCCTTTCGGCGCGACTACACCGATAAACTCATCTTT
TRDV1,TRDJ4,many,TRDD3,CALGTYRGLGGNLRPLIF,TGTGCTCTTGGGACCTACCGCGGGCTGGGGGGGAACCTGAGACCCCTGATCTTT
TRDV1,TRDJ1,many,TRDD2,CALGDSSYPTVYTDKLIF,TGTGCTCTTGGGGATAGTTCCTACCCTACCGTGTACACCGATAAACTCATCTTT
TRDV1,TRDJ1,many,TRDD3,CALGEVVVRSARSGGYKTDKLIF,TGTGCTCTTGGGGAAGTGGTGGTGAGATCAGCTAGGTCTGGGGGATATAAAACAGATAAACTCATCTTT
TRDV1,TRDJ1,medium-sized,TRDD3,CALGEHWGILSYTDKLIF,TGTGCTCTTGGGGAACACTGGGGGATATTATCGTACACCGATAAACTCATCTTT
TRDV1,TRDJ1,many,-,CALGVPLHF,TGTGCTCTTGGGGTCCCACTCCATTTT
TRDV1,TRDJ3,many,TRDD3,CALGELGTGGYDWDTRQMFF,TGTGCTCTTGGGGAACTGGGAACTGGGGGATACGACTGGGACACCCGACAGATGTTTTTC
TRDV2,TRDJ1,many,-,CACDTLLQRNPSYTDKLIF,TGTGCCTGTGACACCTTACTGCAAAGGAATCCCTCGTACACCGATAAACTCATCTTT
TRDV1,TRDJ1,many,-,CALGELIRAPSLYWGELIF,TGTGCTCTTGGGGAACTAATCCGAGCCCCTTCCCTATACTGGGGAGAACTCATCTTT
TRDV1,TRDJ1,many,TRDD2,CALGPRPSLRLGTVTKLIF,TGTGCTCTTGGGCCCCGGCCTTCCTTGAGATTGGGGACTGTTACTAAACTCATCTTT
TRDV1,TRDJ1,many,TRDD3,CALGGMYWGPRAYTDKLIF,TGTGCTCTTGGGGGGATGTACTGGGGTCCCCGGGCCTACACCGATAAACTCATCTTT
TRDV1,TRDJ1,many,TRDD3,CALGEPGALRGYGDTDKLIF,TGTGCTCTTGGGGAACCGGGGGCCCTTAGGGGATACGGGGACACCGATAAACTCATCTTT
TRDV2,TRDJ1,medium-sized,-,CASDRGDHTDKLIF,TGTGCCTCCGACCGGGGGGACCACACCGATAAACTCATCTTT
TRDV2,TRDJ1,many,TRDD3,CACDTVLGDTPINTDKLIF,TGTGCCTGTGACACCGTACTGGGGGATACGCCAATCAACACCGATAAACTCATCTTT
TRDV2,TRDJ1,many,-,CACDTLGRTDKLIF,TGTGCCTGTGACACCCTGGGGAGAACCGATAAACTCATCTTT
TRDV2,TRDJ1,many,TRDD3,CACDTGWGIPTDKLIF,TGTGCCTGTGACACGGGCTGGGGGATCCCGACCGATAAACTCATCTTT
TRDV1,TRDJ1,many,TRDD3,CALTPRRWGYAGDKLIF,TGTGCTCTGACACCCCGTAGATGGGGATACGCGGGCGATAAACTCATCTTT
TRDV2,TRDJ1,medium-sized,-,CACDLLSSGYTDKLIF,TGTGCCTGTGACCTACTATCTTCCGGGTACACCGATAAACTCATCTTT
TRDV1,TRDJ1,many,TRDD3,CALGELGTRRIRSTTGGGYSGPLFTDKLIF,TGTGCTCTTGGGGAACTAGGGACCAGGAGAATAAGGTCTACAACAGGTGGGGGATATTCTGGCCCTCTATTTACCGATAAACTCATCTTT
TRDV1,TRDJ1,many,TRDD2,CALGVNFPPFLPPGGKYTDKLIF,TGTGCTCTTGGGGTAAATTTCCCCCCCTTCCTACCCCCTGGGGGCAAGTACACCGATAAACTCATCTTT
TRDV1,TRDJ1,many,TRDD3,CALGEGIRGFVGTDKLIF,TGTGCTCTTGGGGAGGGGATACGCGGTTTCGTGGGTACCGATAAACTCATCTTT
TRDV2,TRDJ1,many,-,CACDSLGPSATDKLIF,TGTGCCTGTGACTCCTTGGGGCCCTCCGCGACCGATAAACTCATCTTT
TRDV2,TRDJ3,medium-sized,TRDD3,CACDTIGGYSWDTRQMFF,TGTGCCTGTGACACCATCGGGGGATACTCCTGGGACACCCGACAGATGTTTTTC
TRDV2,TRDJ1,many,-,CACDTIGNTDKLIF,TGTGCCTGTGACACCATTGGGAACACCGATAAACTCATCTTT
TRDV2,TRDJ1,many,TRDD3,CACDTLRAGGYEDTDKLIF,TGTGCCTGTGACACCCTCCGGGCTGGGGGATACGAGGACACCGATAAACTCATCTTT
TRDV1,TRDJ1,many,TRDD3,CALGAFLYEQLGNTRNTDKLIF,TGTGCTCTTGGGGCCTTTCTCTATGAACAACTGGGGAATACGCGTAACACCGATAAACTCATCTTT
TRDV1,TRDJ1,many,-,CALGELIPTGYSVHHADKLIF,TGTGCTCTTGGGGAACTCATACCTACAGGGTACAGCGTTCATCACGCCGATAAACTCATCTTT
TRDV1,TRDJ1,many,TRDD3,CALGELVSGKPWGRLWDKLIF,TGTGCTCTTGGGGAACTAGTCTCGGGAAAGCCCTGGGGGAGGTTATGGGATAAACTCATCTTT
TRDV1,TRDJ1,many,TRDD3,CALGEPDWGITDKLIF,TGTGCTCTTGGGGAACCCGACTGGGGGATCACCGATAAACTCATCTTT
TRDV1,TRDJ1,many,TRDD2,CALGEPSYQRGSPTPLKLIF,TGTGCTCTTGGGGAGCCTTCCTACCAGCGGGGATCCCCGACACCTCTTAAACTCATCTTT
TRDV1,TRDJ1,medium-sized,-,CALGELHPPLDTDKLIF,TGTGCTCTTGGGGAACTCCATCCTCCACTGGATACCGATAAACTCATCTTT
TRDV2,TRDJ1,medium-sized,TRDD3,CACDSKLGDTGYTDKLIF,TGTGCCTGTGACTCCAAACTGGGGGATACCGGGTACACCGATAAACTCATCTTT
TRDV2,TRDJ1,many,TRDD3,CACDTGAAWGIPYTDKLIF,TGTGCCTGTGACACCGGAGCTGCCTGGGGGATACCGTACACCGATAAACTCATCTTT
TRDV2,TRDJ3,medium-sized,-,CACDTSRGTGSWDTRQMFF,TGTGCCTGTGACACAAGTAGGGGGACAGGCTCCTGGGACACCCGACAGATGTTTTTC
TRDV2,TRDJ3,medium-sized,TRDD3,CACDTGGYESSWDTRQMFF,TGTGCCTGTGACACCGGGGGATACGAAAGCTCCTGGGACACCCGACAGATGTTTTTC
TRDV2,TRDJ1,medium-sized,-,CACDGVGMNPYTDKLIF,TGTGCCTGTGACGGAGTGGGGATGAACCCGTACACCGATAAACTCATCTTT
TRDV1,TRDJ1,many,-,CALGAAWGAYTDKLIF,TGTGCTCTTGGGGCCGCTTGGGGGGCGTACACCGATAAACTCATCTTT
TRDV1,TRDJ1,many,TRDD3,CALGELLPGEELELGDTGSDKLIF,TGTGCTCTTGGGGAACTCCTACCGGGCGAGGAGCTCGAACTGGGGGATACGGGATCCGATAAACTCATCTTT
TRDV2,TRDJ1,many,-,CACDTVSGPSDKLIF,TGTGCCTGTGACACCGTTTCCGGCCCGAGTGATAAACTCATCTTT
TRDV1,TRDJ1,many,-,CALGDFFVTTSYTDKLIF,TGTGCTCTTGGGGACTTCTTTGTTACAACGTCCTACACCGATAAACTCATCTTT